The present TCR beta chain was sequenced within a study of control samples from healthy donors and cancer patients. The table came from immunoSEQ multiplex PCR; TCRdb's copy has only in-frame clones and leaves some out. The top ten hold under 2.5% of the sample, which has around 120,000 clones, roughly 91% seen once. Germline V CDR1 and CDR2: SGDLS, YYNGEE. V lost 4 bases and J 9 bases, leaving 14 bases between the germline ends. This CDR3 contains 13 residues. Sequencing was performed on blood. This TCR derives from a woman between 70 and 85 years old in good health. The chain is built from TRBV9 and TRBJ2-1; possibly TRBD2 for D (6 bases). As DNA, the CDR3 is TGTGCCAGCAGCATCCCGATGCGGGGTGAGCAGTTCTTC. It translates to CASSIPMRGEQFF.